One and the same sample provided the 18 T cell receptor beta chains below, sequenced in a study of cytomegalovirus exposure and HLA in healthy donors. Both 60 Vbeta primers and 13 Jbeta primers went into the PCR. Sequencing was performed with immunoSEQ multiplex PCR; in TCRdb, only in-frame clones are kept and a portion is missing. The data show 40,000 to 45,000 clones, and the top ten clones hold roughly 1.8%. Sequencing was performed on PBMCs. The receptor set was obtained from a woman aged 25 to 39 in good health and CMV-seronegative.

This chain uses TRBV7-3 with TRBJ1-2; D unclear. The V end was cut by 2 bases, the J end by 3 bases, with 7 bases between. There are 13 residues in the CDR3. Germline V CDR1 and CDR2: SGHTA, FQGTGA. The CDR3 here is CASSLDKDYGYTF. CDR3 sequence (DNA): TGTGCCAGCAGCTTAGACAAGGACTATGGCTACACCTTC. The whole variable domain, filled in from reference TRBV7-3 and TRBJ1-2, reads GAGVSQTPSNKVTEKGKYVELRCDPISGHTALYWYRQSLGQGPEFLIYFQGTGAADDSGLPNDRFFAVRPEGSVSTLKIQRTERGDSAVYLCASSLDKDYGYTFGSGTRLTVV.

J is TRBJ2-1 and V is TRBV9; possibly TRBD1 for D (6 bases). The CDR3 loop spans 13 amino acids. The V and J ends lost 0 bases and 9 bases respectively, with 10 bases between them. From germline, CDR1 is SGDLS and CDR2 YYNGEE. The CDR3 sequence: CASSVETGGEQFF. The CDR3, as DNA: TGTGCCAGCAGCGTAGAGACAGGCGGTGAGCAGTTCTTC.

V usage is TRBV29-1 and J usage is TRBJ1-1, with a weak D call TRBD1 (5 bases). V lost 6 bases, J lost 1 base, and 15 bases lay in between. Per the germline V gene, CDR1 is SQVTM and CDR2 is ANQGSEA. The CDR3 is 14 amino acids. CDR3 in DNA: TGCAGCGTGGGAACTACAGGACAGAACACTGAAGCTTTCTTT. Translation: CSVGTTGQNTEAFF.

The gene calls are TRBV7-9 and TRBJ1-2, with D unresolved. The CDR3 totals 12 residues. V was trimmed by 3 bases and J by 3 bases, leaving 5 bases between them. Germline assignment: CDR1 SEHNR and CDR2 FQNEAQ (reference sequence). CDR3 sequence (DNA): TGTGCCAGCAGCTTGAGGGACTATGGCTACACCTTC. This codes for CASSLRDYGYTF.

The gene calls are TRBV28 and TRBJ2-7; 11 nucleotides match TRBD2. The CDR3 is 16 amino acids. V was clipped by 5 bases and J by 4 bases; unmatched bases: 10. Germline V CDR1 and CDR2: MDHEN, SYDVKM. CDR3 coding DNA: TGTGCCAGCAGTCCATATAGCGGGAGGGTCCGTTACGAGCAGTACTTC. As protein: CASSPYSGRVRYEQYF. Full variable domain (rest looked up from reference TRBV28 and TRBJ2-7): DVKVTQSSRYLVKRTGEKVFLECVQDMDHENMFWYRQDPGLGLRLIYFSYDVKMKEKGDIPEGYSVSREKKERFSLILESASTNQTSMYLCASSPYSGRVRYEQYFGPGTRLTVT.

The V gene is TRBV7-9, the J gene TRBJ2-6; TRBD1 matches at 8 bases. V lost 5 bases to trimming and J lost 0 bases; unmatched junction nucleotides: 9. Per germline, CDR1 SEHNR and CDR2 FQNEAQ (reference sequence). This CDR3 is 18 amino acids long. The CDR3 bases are TGTGCCAGCAGCCCAGGGACAGGCCTCCTCTCTGGGGCCAACGTCCTGACTTTC. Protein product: CASSPGTGLLSGANVLTF.

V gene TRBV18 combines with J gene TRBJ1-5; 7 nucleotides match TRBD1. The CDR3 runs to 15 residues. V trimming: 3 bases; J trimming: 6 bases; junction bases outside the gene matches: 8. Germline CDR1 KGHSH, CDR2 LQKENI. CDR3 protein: CASSPQTGHGQPQHF. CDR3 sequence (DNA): TGTGCCAGCTCACCCCAGACAGGGCACGGTCAGCCCCAGCATTTT. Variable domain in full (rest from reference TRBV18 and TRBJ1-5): NAGVMQNPRHLVRRRGQEARLRCSPMKGHSHVYWYRQLPEEGLKFMVYLQKENIIDESGMPKERFSAEFPKEGPSILRIQQVVRGDSAAYFCASSPQTGHGQPQHFGDGTRLSIL.

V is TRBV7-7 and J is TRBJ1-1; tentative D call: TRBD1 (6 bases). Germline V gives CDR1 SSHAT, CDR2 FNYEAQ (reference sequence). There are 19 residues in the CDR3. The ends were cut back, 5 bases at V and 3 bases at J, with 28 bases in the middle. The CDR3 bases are TGTGCCAGCAGCCCATTAAGCAGGGGTCCCGAAACGGCGCACACTGAAGCTTTCTTT. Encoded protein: CASSPLSRGPETAHTEAFF.

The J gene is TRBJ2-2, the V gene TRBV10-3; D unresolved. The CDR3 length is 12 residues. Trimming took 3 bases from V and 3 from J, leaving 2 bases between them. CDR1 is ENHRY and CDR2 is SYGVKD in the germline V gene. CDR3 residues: CAISDYTGELFF. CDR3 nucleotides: TGTGCCATCAGTGACTACACCGGGGAGCTGTTTTTT.

The CDR3 loop is CASIGGIQGQPQHF. As DNA, the CDR3 is TGTGCCAGCATAGGAGGGATTCAGGGTCAGCCCCAGCATTTT. The gene calls are TRBV6-1 and TRBJ1-5; D is perhaps TRBD1 (5 bases). Germline values: CDR1 MNHNS, CDR2 SASEGT. CDR3 length equals 14 residues. Deletions cut 7 bases from V and 6 bases from J, with 16 bases between.

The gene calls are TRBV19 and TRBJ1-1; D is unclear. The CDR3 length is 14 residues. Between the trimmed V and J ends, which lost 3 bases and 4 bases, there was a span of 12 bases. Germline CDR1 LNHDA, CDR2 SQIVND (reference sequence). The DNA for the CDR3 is TGTGCCAGTAGTATGCAGGAGGGCTTCACTGAAGCTTTCTTT. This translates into CASSMQEGFTEAFF.

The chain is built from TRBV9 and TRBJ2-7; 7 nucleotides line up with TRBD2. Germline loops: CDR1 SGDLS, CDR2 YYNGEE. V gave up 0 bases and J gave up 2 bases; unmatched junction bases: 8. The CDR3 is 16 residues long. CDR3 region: CASSVGLGGSTYEQYF. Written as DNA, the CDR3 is TGTGCCAGCAGCGTAGGATTGGGAGGGTCCACCTACGAGCAGTACTTC.

CDR3 region: CASSRGQGMDEQYF. The CDR3 coding sequence is TGTGCCAGTAGCCGAGGACAGGGAATGGACGAGCAGTACTTC. The chain couples TRBV19 to TRBJ2-7, with 8 nucleotides matching TRBD1. Germline V gives CDR1 LNHDA, CDR2 SQIVND (reference sequence). The length of the CDR3 is 14 residues. With V trimmed by 6 bases and J by 5 bases, 9 bases remained unmatched.

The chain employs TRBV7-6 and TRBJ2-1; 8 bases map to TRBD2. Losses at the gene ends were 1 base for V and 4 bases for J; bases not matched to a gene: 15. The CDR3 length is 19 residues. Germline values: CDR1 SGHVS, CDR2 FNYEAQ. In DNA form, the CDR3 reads TGTGCCAGCAGCTTAGAGGGGGGGGCGGGAGGCCTTCTGTACAATGAGCAGTTCTTC. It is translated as CASSLEGGAGGLLYNEQFF. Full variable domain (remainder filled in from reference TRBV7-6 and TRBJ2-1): GAGVSQSPRYKVTKRGQDVALRCDPISGHVSLYWYRQALGQGPEFLTYFNYEAQQDKSGLPNDRFSAERPEGSISTLTIQRTEQRDSAMYRCASSLEGGAGGLLYNEQFFGPGTRLTVL.

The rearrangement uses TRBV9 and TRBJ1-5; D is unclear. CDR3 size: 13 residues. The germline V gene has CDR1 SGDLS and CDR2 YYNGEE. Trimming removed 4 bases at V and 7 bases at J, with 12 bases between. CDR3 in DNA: TGTGCCAGCAGCCCGATCCCGGGACAGCCCCAGCATTTT. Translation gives CASSPIPGQPQHF.

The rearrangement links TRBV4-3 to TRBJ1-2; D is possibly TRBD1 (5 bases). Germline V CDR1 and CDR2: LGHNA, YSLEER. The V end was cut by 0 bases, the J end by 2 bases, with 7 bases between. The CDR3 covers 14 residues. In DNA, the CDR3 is TGCGCCAGCAGCCAAGATTGGGGCAACTATGGCTACACCTTC. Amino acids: CASSQDWGNYGYTF.

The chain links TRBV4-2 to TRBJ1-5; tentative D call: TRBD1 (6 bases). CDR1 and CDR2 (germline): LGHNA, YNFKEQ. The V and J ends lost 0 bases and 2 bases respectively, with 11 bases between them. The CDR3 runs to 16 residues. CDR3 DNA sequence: TGTGCCAGCAGCCAAGAAGAGGGGGTTGGCAATCAGCCCCAGCATTTT. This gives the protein CASSQEEGVGNQPQHF.

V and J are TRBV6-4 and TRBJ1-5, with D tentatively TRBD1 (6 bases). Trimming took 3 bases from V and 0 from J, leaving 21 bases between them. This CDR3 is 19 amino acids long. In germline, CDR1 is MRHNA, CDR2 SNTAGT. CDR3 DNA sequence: TGTGCCAGCAGTGATTCGACAGGTCGTGCGGCGTATAGCAATCAGCCCCAGCATTTT. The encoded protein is CASSDSTGRAAYSNQPQHF.